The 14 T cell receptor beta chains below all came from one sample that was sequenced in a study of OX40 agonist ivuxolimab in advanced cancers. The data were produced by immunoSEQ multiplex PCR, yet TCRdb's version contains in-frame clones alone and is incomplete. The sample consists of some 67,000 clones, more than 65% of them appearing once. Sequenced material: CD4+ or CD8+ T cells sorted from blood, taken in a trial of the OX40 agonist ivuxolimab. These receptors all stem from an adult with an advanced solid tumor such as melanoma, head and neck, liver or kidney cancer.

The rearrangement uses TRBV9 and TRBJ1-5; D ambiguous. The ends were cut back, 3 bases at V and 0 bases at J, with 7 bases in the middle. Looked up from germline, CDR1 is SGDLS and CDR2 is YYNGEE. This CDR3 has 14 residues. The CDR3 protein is CASSGDTSNQPQHF. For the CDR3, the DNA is TGTGCCAGCAGCGGAGACACTAGCAATCAGCCCCAGCATTTT.

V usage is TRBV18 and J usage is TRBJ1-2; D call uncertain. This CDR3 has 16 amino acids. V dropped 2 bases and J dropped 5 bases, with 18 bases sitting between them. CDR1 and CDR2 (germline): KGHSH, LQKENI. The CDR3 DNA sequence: TGTGCCAGCTCACCAATGGAGGGTTTATCCAGTTATGGCTACACCTTC. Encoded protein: CASSPMEGLSSYGYTF.

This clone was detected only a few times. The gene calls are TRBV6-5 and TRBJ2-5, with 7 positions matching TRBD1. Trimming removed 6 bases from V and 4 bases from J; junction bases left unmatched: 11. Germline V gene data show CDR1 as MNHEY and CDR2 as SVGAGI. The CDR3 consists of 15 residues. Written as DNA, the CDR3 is TGTGCCAGCAGACAGGGGCAGTCGTGGGGAGAGACCCAGTACTTC. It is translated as CASRQGQSWGETQYF.

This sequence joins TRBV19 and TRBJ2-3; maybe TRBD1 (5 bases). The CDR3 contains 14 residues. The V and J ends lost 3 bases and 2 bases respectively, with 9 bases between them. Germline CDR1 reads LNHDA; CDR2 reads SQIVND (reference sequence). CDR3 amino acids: CASSIDSNTDTQYF. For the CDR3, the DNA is TGTGCCAGTAGTATTGACAGTAACACAGATACGCAGTATTTT.

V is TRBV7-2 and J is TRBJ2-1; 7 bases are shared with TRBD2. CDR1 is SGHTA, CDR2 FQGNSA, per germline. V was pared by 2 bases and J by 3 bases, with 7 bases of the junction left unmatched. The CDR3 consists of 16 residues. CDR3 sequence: CASSLKMSGIYNEQFF. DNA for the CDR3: TGTGCCAGCAGCTTAAAGATGAGCGGGATCTACAATGAGCAGTTCTTC.

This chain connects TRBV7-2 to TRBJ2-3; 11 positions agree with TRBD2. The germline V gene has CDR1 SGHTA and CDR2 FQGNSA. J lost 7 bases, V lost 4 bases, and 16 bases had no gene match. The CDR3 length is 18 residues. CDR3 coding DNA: TGTGCCAGCAGCTCGGCCGTATTTAGCGGGGGGGCTGGTTATACGCAGTATTTT. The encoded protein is CASSSAVFSGGAGYTQYF.

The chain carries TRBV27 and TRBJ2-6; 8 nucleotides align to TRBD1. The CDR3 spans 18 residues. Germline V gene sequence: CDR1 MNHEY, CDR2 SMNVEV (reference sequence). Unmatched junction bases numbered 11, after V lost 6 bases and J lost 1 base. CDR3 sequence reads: CASSGRWTGKSGANVLTF. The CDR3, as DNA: TGTGCCAGCAGCGGAAGGTGGACAGGGAAGTCTGGGGCCAACGTCCTGACTTTC.

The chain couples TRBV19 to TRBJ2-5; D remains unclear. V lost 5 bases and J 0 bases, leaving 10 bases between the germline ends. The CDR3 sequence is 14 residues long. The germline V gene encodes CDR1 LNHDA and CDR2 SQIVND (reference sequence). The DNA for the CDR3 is TGTGCCAGTAGTCTATGGGCGTACCAAGAGACCCAGTACTTC. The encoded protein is CASSLWAYQETQYF.

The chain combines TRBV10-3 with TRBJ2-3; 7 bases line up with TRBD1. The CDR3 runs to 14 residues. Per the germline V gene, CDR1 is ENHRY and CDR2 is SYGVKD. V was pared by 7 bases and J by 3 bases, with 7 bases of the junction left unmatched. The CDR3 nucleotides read TGTGCCATCAACGAGGGGGCCTGGACAGATACGCAGTATTTT. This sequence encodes CAINEGAWTDTQYF.

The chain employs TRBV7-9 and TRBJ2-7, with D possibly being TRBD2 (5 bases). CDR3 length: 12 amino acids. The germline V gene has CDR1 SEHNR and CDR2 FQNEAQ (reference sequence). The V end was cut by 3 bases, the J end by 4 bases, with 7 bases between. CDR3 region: CASSLSGYEQYF. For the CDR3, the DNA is TGTGCCAGCAGCTTGAGCGGATACGAGCAGTACTTC.

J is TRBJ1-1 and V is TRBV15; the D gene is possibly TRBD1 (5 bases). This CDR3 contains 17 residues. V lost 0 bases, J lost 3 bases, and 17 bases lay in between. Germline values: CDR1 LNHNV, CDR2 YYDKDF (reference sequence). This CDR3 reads CATSRDFSFGGYTEAFF. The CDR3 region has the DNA TGTGCCACCAGCAGAGATTTTTCCTTTGGGGGGTACACTGAAGCTTTCTTT.

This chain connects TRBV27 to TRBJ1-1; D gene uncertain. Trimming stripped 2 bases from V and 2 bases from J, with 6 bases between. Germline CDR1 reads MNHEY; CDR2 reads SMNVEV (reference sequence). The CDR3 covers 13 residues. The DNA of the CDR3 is TGTGCCAGCAGTTTACGGAGAAACACTGAAGCTTTCTTT. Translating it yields CASSLRRNTEAFF.

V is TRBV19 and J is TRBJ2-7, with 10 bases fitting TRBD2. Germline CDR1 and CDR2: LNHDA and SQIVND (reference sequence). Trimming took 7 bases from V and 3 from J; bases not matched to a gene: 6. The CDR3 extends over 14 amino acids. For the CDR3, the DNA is TGTGCCAGTAAGAAGCGGGAGGGCCACTACGAGCAGTACTTC. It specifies CASKKREGHYEQYF.

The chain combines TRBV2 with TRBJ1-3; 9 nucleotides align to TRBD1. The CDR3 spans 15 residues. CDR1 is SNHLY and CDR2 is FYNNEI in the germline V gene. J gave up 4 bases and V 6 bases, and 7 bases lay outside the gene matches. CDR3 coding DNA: TGTGCCAGCAGGTTGGGACAGGGAGGAGGAAACACCATATATTTT. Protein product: CASRLGQGGGNTIYF.